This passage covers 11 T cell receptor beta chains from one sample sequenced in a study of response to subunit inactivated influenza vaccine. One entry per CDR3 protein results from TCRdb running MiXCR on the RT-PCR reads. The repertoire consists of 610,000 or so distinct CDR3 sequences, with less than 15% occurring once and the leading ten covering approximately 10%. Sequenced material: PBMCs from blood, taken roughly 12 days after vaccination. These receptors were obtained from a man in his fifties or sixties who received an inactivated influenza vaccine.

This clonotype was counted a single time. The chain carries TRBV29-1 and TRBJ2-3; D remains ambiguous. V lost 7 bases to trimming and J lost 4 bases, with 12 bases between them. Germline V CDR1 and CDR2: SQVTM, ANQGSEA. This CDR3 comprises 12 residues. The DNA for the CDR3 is TGCAGCGGGGTGCCTAGGGCAGATACGCAGTATTTT. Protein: CSGVPRADTQYF.

CDR3 amino acids: CASSLRGGLNNEQFF. Written as DNA, the CDR3 is TGTGCCAGCAGCTTGCGGGGGGGCCTTAACAATGAGCAGTTCTTC. V gene TRBV7-2 combines with J gene TRBJ2-1, with TRBD2 identical over 9 bases. This CDR3 region has 15 residues. V trimming: 3 bases; J trimming: 5 bases; junction bases outside the gene matches: 5. Germline V gives CDR1 SGHTA, CDR2 FQGNSA.

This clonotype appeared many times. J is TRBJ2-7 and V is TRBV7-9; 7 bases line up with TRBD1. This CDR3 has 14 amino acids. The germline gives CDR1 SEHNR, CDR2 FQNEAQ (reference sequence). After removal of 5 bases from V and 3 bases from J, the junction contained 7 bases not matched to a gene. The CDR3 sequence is CASSQRDSHYEQYF. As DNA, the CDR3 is TGTGCCAGCAGCCAGAGGGACAGCCACTACGAGCAGTACTTC.

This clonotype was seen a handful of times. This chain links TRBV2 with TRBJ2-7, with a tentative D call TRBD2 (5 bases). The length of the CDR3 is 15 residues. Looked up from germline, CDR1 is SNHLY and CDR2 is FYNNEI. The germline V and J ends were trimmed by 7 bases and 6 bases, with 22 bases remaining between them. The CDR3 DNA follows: TGTGCCAGCAACGAGATGAGGACGCGGGCCCTCGAGCAGTACTTC. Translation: CASNEMRTRALEQYF.

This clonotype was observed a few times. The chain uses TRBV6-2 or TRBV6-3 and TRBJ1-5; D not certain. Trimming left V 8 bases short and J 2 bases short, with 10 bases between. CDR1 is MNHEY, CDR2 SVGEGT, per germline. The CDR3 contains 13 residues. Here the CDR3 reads CASRVPGNQPQHF. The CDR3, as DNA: TGTGCCAGCCGGGTGCCGGGCAATCAGCCCCAGCATTTT.

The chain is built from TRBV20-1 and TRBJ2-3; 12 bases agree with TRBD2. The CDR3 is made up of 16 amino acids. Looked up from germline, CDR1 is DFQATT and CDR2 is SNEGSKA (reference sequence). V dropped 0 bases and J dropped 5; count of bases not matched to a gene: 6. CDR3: CSARDVTSGRIDTQYF. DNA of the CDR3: TGCAGTGCTAGAGATGTGACTAGCGGGAGAATAGATACGCAGTATTTT.

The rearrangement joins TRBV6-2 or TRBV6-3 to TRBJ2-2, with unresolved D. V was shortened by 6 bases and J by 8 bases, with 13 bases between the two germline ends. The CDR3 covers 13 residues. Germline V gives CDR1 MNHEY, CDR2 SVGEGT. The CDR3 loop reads CASRAQVPGELFF. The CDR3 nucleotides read TGTGCCAGCAGGGCCCAGGTCCCGGGGGAGCTGTTTTTT.

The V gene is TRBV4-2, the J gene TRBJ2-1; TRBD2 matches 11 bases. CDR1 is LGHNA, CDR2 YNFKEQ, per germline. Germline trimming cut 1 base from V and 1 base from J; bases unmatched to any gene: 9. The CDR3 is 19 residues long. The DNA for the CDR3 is TGTGCCAGCAGCCAAGTTAGCGGGAGGGGACCCTCATCCTACAATGAGCAGTTCTTC. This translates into CASSQVSGRGPSSYNEQFF.

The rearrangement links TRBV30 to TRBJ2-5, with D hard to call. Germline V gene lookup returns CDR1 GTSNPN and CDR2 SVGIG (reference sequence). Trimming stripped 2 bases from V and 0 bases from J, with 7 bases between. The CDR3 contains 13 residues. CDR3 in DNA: TGTGCCTGGAGTACAGCCCACCAAGAGACCCAGTACTTC. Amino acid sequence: CAWSTAHQETQYF.

For the CDR3, the DNA is TGTGCCAGCAGCGTAGACAGGGGTGCCACCGGGGAGCTGTTTTTT. Translation gives CASSVDRGATGELFF. The chain carries TRBV5-6 and TRBJ2-2; 8 positions agree with TRBD1. The germline V gene has CDR1 SGHDT and CDR2 YYEEEE. CDR3 length: 15 residues. Losses at the gene ends were 4 bases for V and 4 bases for J; bases not matched to a gene: 6.

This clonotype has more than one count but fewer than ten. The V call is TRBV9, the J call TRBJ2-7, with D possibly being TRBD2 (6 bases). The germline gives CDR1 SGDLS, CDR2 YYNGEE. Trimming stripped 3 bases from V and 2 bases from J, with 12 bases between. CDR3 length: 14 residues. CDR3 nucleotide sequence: TGTGCCAGCAGCGCGGGAGTGGTCCCCTACGAGCAGTACTTC. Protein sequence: CASSAGVVPYEQYF.